A selection of T cell receptor beta chains follows, all from one sample in a study of T-cell reconstitution after alpha-beta-depleted transplantation in children. MiXCR, applied by TCRdb to the PCR reads, yields one record per CDR3 protein. The sample lists some 830,000 distinct CDR3 sequences; around 17% were seen once. Sequenced material: PBMCs, mostly from graft donor cells, taken 360 days after TCRalphabeta/CD19-depleted stem cell transplant. These receptors were taken from a male patient between 10 and 17 years old who had a stem cell transplant for acute lymphoblastic leukemia, so the T cells may come from the graft donor. Both conserved end residues are part of each CDR3. Each record gives: CDR3 DNA, CDR3 protein, J gene, CDR3 length, D gene, V gene, clone size. The D gene is left open where the match is weak. Some rows mark clone size as missing; the rest say once, few, many or name a class of expanded clone.

DNA: TGTGCCAGCAGCTTACTGCGCCGCGTTGGGGGGACCCAGTACTTC; CDR3: CASSLLRRVGGTQYF; J: TRBJ2-5; length: 15; D: .; V: TRBV11-2; size: few
DNA: TGCAGTGCTAGAGAATCGCGAAATTCACCCCTCCACTTT; CDR3: CSARESRNSPLHF; J: TRBJ1-6; length: 13; D: .; V: TRBV20-1; size: few
DNA: TGCAGTGCTAGAATAGCGGGAGTACTCGAGACCCAGTACTTC; CDR3: CSARIAGVLETQYF; J: TRBJ2-5; length: 14; D: TRBD2; V: TRBV20-1; size: few
DNA: TGTGCCAGCACTGGGGCGGAGAACACCGGGGAGCTGTTTTTT; CDR3: CASTGAENTGELFF; J: TRBJ2-2; length: 14; D: .; V: TRBV12-3/TRBV12-4; size: few
DNA: TGTGCCAGCAGTTACGGCCGGCTGAACACCGGGGAGCTGTTTTTT; CDR3: CASSYGRLNTGELFF; J: TRBJ2-2; length: 15; D: .; V: TRBV6-2/TRBV6-3; size: few
DNA: TGCGCCAGCAGCCACGGGACAGAAGTTTTTGATGAGCAGTTCTTC; CDR3: CASSHGTEVFDEQFF; J: TRBJ2-1; length: 15; D: TRBD1; V: TRBV5-1; size: few
DNA: TGTGCCTTCAGCCGAACTCGTACCTTAGCGGGCCAAGAGACCCAGTACTTC; CDR3: CAFSRTRTLAGQETQYF; J: TRBJ2-5; length: 17; D: TRBD2; V: TRBV3-1; size: .
DNA: TGCAGCGCAACAGGGCCCGGGGAGCTGTTTTTT; CDR3: CSATGPGELFF; J: TRBJ2-2; length: 11; D: .; V: TRBV29-1; size: few
DNA: TGTGCCAGCAGTCCAACAGGGTTCGGTTCCTACGAGCAGTACTTC; CDR3: CASSPTGFGSYEQYF; J: TRBJ2-7; length: 15; D: .; V: TRBV6-1; size: .
DNA: TGTGCCAGCAGTCCCCGTCGGAGATACGAGCAGTACTTC; CDR3: CASSPRRRYEQYF; J: TRBJ2-7; length: 13; D: .; V: TRBV12-3/TRBV12-4; size: .
DNA: TGCAGTGCTCCGGGACTAGCGGGGTACACAGATACGCAGTATTTT; CDR3: CSAPGLAGYTDTQYF; J: TRBJ2-3; length: 15; D: TRBD2; V: TRBV20-1; size: .
DNA: TGTGCCAGCAGGGCCGGGTCAGGCAATGAGCAGTTCTTC; CDR3: CASRAGSGNEQFF; J: TRBJ2-1; length: 13; D: .; V: TRBV27; size: few
DNA: TGCGCCAGCAGCTCCAGGGGTAGCTATGGCTACACCTTC; CDR3: CASSSRGSYGYTF; J: TRBJ1-2; length: 13; D: .; V: TRBV5-1; size: many
DNA: TGTGCCAGCAGTGACTGGACGCTAGCGGGAGCTTACGAGCAGTACTTC; CDR3: CASSDWTLAGAYEQYF; J: TRBJ2-7; length: 16; D: TRBD2; V: TRBV6-1; size: once
DNA: TGCAGTGCTTCACAGACTAGCGGGACAGATACGCAGTATTTT; CDR3: CSASQTSGTDTQYF; J: TRBJ2-3; length: 14; D: TRBD2; V: TRBV20-1; size: many
DNA: TGTGCCAGCACCCGTCGATCAGATACGCAGTATTTT; CDR3: CASTRRSDTQYF; J: TRBJ2-3; length: 12; D: .; V: TRBV12-3/TRBV12-4; size: many
DNA: TGTGCCAGCAGCTTAACGTACGGCACAGATACGCAGTATTTT; CDR3: CASSLTYGTDTQYF; J: TRBJ2-3; length: 14; D: .; V: TRBV7-9; size: .
DNA: TGCGCCAGCAGCTTCGCCAGGGGGCGAGAGACCCAGTACTTC; CDR3: CASSFARGRETQYF; J: TRBJ2-5; length: 14; D: TRBD1; V: TRBV5-1; size: .
DNA: TGTGCCAGCAGTCTCCGGGACCTGGCCCTCTACGAGCAGTACTTC; CDR3: CASSLRDLALYEQYF; J: TRBJ2-7; length: 15; D: .; V: TRBV12-3/TRBV12-4; size: many
DNA: TGTGCCAGCAGTAACGGTAGGCCCCAGGGTAGTTCAAATGAGCAGTTCTTC; CDR3: CASSNGRPQGSSNEQFF; J: TRBJ2-1; length: 17; D: .; V: TRBV12-3/TRBV12-4; size: .
DNA: TGTGCCAGCACGGACGGCAACCGTTACGAGCAGTACTTC; CDR3: CASTDGNRYEQYF; J: TRBJ2-7; length: 13; D: .; V: TRBV3-1; size: .
DNA: TGTGCCAGCTCACCACCGGGCTTGAGCGGGGGATACAATGAGCAGTTCTTC; CDR3: CASSPPGLSGGYNEQFF; J: TRBJ2-1; length: 17; D: TRBD2; V: TRBV18; size: .
DNA: TGTGCCAGCAGTTTCCGGCCTAGGGGTCCCCCCAGGCAAGAGACCCAGTACTTC; CDR3: CASSFRPRGPPRQETQYF; J: TRBJ2-5; length: 18; D: .; V: TRBV27; size: .
DNA: TGTGCCAGCAGCCCCCGGACTAGCTCCCACAATGAGCAGTTCTTC; CDR3: CASSPRTSSHNEQFF; J: TRBJ2-1; length: 15; D: TRBD2; V: TRBV12-3/TRBV12-4; size: many